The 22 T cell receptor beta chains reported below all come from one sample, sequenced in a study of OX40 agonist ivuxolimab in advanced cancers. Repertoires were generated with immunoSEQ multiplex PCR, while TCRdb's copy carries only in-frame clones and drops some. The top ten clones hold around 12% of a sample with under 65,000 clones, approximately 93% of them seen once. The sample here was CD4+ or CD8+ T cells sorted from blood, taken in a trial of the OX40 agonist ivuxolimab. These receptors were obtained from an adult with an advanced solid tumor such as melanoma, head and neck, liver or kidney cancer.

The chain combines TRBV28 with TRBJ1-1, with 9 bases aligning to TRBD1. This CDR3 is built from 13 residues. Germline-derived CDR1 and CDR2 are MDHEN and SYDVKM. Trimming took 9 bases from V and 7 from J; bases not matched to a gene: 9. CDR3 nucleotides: TGTGCCAGTCTAACAGGGGGCGGGAGTGAAGCTTTCTTT. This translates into CASLTGGGSEAFF.

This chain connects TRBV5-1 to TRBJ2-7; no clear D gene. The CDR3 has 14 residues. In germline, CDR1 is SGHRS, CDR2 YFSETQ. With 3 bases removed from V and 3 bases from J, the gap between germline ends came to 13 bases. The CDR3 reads CASSYSYSYYEQYF. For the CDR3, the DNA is TGCGCCAGCAGCTACTCTTACAGTTACTACGAGCAGTACTTC.

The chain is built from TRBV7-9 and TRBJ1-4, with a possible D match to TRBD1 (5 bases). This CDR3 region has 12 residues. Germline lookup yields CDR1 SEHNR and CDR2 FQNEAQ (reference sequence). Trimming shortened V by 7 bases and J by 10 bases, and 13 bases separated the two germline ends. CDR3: CASTQGGGKLFF. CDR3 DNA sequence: TGTGCCAGCACGCAGGGCGGGGGAAAACTGTTTTTT.

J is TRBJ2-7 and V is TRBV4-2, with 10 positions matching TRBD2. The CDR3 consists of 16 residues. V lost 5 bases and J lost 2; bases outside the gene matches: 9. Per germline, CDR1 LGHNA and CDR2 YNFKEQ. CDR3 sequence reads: CASSLEGLAPPYEQYF. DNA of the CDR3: TGTGCCAGCAGCTTGGAGGGACTAGCGCCGCCCTACGAGCAGTACTTC.

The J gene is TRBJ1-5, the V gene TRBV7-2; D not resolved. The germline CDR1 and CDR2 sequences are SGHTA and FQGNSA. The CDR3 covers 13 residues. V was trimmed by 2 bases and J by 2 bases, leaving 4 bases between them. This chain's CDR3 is CASSLRGNQPQHF. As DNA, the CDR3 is TGTGCCAGCAGCTTAAGGGGCAATCAGCCCCAGCATTTT.

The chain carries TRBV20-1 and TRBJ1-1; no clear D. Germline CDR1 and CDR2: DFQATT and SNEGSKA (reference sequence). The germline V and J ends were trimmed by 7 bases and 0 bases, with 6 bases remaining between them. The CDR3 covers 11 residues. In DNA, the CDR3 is TGCAGTGAACGGGTGAACACTGAAGCTTTCTTT. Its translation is CSERVNTEAFF.

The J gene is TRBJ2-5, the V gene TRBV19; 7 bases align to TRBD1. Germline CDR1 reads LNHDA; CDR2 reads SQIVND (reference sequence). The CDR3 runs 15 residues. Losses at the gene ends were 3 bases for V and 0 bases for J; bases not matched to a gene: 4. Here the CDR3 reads CASSMGTVYQETQYF. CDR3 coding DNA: TGTGCCAGTAGTATGGGGACAGTTTACCAAGAGACCCAGTACTTC.

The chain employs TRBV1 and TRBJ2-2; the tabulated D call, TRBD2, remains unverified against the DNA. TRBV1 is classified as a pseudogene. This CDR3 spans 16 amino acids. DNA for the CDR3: TGCACCAGCAGTCCCGGGACTAGCGGGGGGTCCGGGGAGCTGTTTTTT. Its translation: CTSSPGTSGGSGELFF.

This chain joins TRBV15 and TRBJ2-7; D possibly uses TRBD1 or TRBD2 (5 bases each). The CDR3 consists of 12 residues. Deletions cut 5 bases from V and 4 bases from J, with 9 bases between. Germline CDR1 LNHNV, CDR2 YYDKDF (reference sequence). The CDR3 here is CATSLAGYEQYF. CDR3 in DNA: TGTGCCACCAGCCTAGCAGGGTACGAGCAGTACTTC.

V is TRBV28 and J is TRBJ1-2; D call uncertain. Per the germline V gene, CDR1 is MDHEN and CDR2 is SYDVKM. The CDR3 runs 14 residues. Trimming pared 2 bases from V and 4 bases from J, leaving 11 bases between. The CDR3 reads CASSLGGSLYGYTF. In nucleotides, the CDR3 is TGTGCCAGCAGTTTAGGCGGATCCCTCTATGGCTACACCTTC.

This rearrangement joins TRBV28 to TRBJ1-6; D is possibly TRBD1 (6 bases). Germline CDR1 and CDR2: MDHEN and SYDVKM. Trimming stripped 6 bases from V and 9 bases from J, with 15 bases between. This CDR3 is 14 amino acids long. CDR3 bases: TGTGCCAGCAGCCAACCGCCCAGGGGTTCACCCCTCCACTTT. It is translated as CASSQPPRGSPLHF.

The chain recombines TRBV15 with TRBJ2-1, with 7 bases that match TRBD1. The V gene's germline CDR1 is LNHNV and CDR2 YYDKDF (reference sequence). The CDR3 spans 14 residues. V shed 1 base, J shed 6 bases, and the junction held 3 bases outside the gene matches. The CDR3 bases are TGTGCCACCAGCAGAGGGGACAGATCCAATGAGCAGTTCTTC. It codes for CATSRGDRSNEQFF.

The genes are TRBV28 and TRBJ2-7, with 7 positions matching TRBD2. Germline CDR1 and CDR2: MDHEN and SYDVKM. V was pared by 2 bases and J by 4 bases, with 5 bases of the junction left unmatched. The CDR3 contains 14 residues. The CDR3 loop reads CASSLVAGVYEQYF. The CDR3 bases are TGTGCCAGCAGTTTAGTGGCGGGAGTGTACGAGCAGTACTTC.

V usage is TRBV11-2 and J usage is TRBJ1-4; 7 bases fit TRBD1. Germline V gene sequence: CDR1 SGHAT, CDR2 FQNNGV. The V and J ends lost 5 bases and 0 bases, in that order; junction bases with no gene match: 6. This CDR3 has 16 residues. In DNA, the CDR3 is TGTGCCAGCAGCCGGACAGGTGTCGCAACTAATGAAAAACTGTTTTTT. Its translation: CASSRTGVATNEKLFF.

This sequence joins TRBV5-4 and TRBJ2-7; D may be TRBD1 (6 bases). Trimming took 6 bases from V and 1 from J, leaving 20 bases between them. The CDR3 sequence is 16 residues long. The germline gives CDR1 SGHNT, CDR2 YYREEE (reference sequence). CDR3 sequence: CASTRLQGTGSYEQYF. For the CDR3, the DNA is TGTGCCAGCACCCGGTTACAGGGAACGGGTTCCTACGAGCAGTACTTC.

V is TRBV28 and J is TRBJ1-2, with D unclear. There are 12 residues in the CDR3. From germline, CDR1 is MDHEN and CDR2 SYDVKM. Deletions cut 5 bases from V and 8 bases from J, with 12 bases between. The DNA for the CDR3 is TGTGCCAGCAGTCCTGCGGCGAAGGGCTACACCTTC. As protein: CASSPAAKGYTF.

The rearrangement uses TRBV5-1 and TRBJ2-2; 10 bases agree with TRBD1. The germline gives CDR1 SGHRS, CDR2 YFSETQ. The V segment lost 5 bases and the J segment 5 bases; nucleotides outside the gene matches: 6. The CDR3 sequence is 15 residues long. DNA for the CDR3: TGCGCCAGCAGAGAGAGACAGGGGGCGACCGGGGAGCTGTTTTTT. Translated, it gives CASRERQGATGELFF.

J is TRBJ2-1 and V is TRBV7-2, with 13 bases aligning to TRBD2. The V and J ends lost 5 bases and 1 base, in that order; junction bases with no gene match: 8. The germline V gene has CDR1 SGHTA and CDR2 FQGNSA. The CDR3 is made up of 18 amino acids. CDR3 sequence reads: CASSPRTSGGHSYNEQFF. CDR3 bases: TGTGCCAGCAGCCCCCGGACTAGCGGGGGCCATTCCTACAATGAGCAGTTCTTC.

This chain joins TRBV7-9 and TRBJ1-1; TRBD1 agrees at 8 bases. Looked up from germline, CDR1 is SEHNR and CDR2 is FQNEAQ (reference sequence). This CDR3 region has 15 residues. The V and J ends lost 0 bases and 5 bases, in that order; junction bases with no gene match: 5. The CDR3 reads CASSLATGGVTEAFF. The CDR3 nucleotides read TGTGCCAGCAGCTTAGCTACAGGGGGTGTGACTGAAGCTTTCTTT.

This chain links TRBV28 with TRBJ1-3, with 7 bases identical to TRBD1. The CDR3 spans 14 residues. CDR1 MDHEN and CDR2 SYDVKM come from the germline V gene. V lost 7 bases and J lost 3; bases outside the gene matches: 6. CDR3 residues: CASKTGLYGNTIYF. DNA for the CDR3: TGTGCCAGCAAGACAGGGTTGTATGGAAACACCATATATTTT.

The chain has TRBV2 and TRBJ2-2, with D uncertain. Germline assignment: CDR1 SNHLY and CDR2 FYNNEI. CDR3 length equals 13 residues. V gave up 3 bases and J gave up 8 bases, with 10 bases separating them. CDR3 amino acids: CASSERPTGELFF. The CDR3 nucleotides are TGTGCCAGCAGTGAGCGGCCAACGGGGGAGCTGTTTTTT.

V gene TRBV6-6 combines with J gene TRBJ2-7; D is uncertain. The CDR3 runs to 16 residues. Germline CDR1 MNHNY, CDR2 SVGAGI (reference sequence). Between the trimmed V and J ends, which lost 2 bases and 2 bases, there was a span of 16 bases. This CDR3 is CASSYRRSSNPYEQYF. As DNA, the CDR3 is TGTGCCAGCAGTTACCGCCGATCCTCTAACCCCTACGAGCAGTACTTC.